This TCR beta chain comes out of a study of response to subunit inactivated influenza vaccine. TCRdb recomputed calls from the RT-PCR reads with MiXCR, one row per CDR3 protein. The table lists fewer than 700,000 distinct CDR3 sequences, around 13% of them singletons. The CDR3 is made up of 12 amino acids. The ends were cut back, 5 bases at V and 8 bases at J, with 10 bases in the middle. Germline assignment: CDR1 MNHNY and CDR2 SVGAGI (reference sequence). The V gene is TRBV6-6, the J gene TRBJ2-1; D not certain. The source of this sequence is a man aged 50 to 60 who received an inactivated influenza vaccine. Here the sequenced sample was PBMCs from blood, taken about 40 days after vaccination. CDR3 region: CASSPSWHEQFF. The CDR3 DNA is TGTGCCAGCAGTCCCTCGTGGCATGAGCAGTTCTTC.